These 26 T cell receptor beta chains were all obtained from the same sample, sequenced in a study of human T cells and chemical hapten exposure. Via MiXCR, TCRdb re-called the RACE reads, giving one row per CDR3 protein. The sample consists of approximately 82,000 distinct CDR3 sequences, about 10% of them appearing once. Regarding time point: patch test 1, 2 weeks after DPC sensitization. Specified treatment: therapeutic diphenylcyclopropenone sensitization with weekly scalp DPC. Sample: whole blood, taken in connection with sensitization to the hapten diphenylcyclopropenone (DPC). The receptors were gathered from a woman aged 55-69 years with alopecia areata. Some clones in this sample may be carry-over from other donors' samples.

This clonotype was picked up a small number of times. V and J are TRBV12-3 or TRBV12-4 and TRBJ1-5; 7 positions agree with TRBD1. V gave up 10 bases and J gave up 2 bases; unmatched junction bases: 8. This CDR3 is 14 amino acids long. The CDR3 sequence: CATATGAGNQPQHF. CDR3 nucleotides: TGTGCCACCGCAACAGGGGCTGGCAATCAGCCCCAGCATTTT.

The sample holds many counts of this clonotype. The genes are TRBV6-4 and TRBJ2-2, with D perhaps TRBD1 (6 bases). The CDR3 spans 15 residues. In germline, CDR1 is MRHNA, CDR2 SNTAGT. Trimming removed 6 bases from V and 6 bases from J, with 17 bases in between. CDR3 nucleotide sequence: TGTGCCAGCAGGGGGGCCACTTTTTGCCCCGGGGAGCTGTTTTTT. It encodes CASRGATFCPGELFF.

This clonotype was found a few times. CDR3 in DNA: TGTGCCAGCAGCCCCGGGAATGAGCAGTTCTTC. This translates into CASSPGNEQFF. V usage is TRBV21-1 and J usage is TRBJ2-1; no DNA check was done on the table's D call, TRBD1. TRBV21-1 is a pseudogene locus. This CDR3 has 11 amino acids.

This clonotype has ten or more counts. The rearrangement links TRBV18 to TRBJ2-6; the D is unclear. The CDR3 has 14 amino acids. Germline CDR1 KGHSH, CDR2 LQKENI. Trimming took 3 bases from V and 2 from J, leaving 5 bases between them. The CDR3 here is CASSPGTGANVLTF. CDR3 nucleotide sequence: TGTGCCAGCTCACCGGGTACTGGGGCCAACGTCCTGACTTTC.

Ten or more counts support this clonotype. This rearrangement joins TRBV18 to TRBJ1-6, with 7 positions matching TRBD1. The CDR3 loop spans 17 amino acids. Germline V gives CDR1 KGHSH, CDR2 LQKENI. V shed 4 bases, J shed 0 bases, and the junction held 6 bases outside the gene matches. The CDR3 sequence: CASSLDRVFSYNSPLHF. CDR3 DNA: TGTGCCAGCTCACTAGACAGGGTGTTCTCCTATAATTCACCCCTCCACTTT.

This clonotype was counted at least ten times. This chain links TRBV7-9 with TRBJ1-5; D is undetermined. The germline V gene has CDR1 SEHNR and CDR2 FQNEAQ (reference sequence). With 2 bases removed from V and 2 bases from J, the gap between germline ends came to 10 bases. This CDR3 has 15 residues. CDR3 sequence (DNA): TGTGCCAGCAGCTTATACGATTTTGGCAATCAGCCCCAGCATTTT. Amino acid sequence: CASSLYDFGNQPQHF.

The rearrangement uses TRBV12-3 or TRBV12-4 and TRBJ2-3; 9 bases are shared with TRBD2. Trimming took 4 bases from V and 6 from J; bases not matched to a gene: 5. The CDR3 has 14 amino acids. CDR3 region: CASSSGLATDTQYF. In nucleotides, the CDR3 is TGTGCCAGCAGTTCCGGACTAGCGACGGATACGCAGTATTTT.

This chain uses TRBV10-3 with TRBJ2-7; TRBD2 agrees at 10 bases. The CDR3 loop spans 13 amino acids. CDR1 is ENHRY and CDR2 is SYGVKD in the germline V gene. The V and J ends lost 6 bases and 3 bases, in that order; junction bases with no gene match: 2. CDR3 nucleotide sequence: TGTGCCATCAGGGCTAGCGGGGGCTACGAGCAGTACTTC. This sequence encodes CAIRASGGYEQYF.

This clonotype occurred many times. The V call is TRBV12-3 or TRBV12-4, the J call TRBJ1-1; no firm D call. V lost 4 bases, J lost 7 bases, and 16 bases lay in between. The CDR3 length is 14 residues. The CDR3 nucleotides read TGTGCCAGCAGTTATCACCTGACCGGGAGTGAAGCTTTCTTT. Encoded protein: CASSYHLTGSEAFF.

Ten or more counts support this clonotype. The chain employs TRBV4-1 and TRBJ1-5; D is possibly TRBD1 (6 bases). CDR1 is MGHRA and CDR2 is YSYEKL in the germline V gene. Trimming removed 3 bases at V and 4 bases at J, with 13 bases between. The CDR3 covers 15 residues. The chain's CDR3 is CASSHPGAGNQPQHF. CDR3 nucleotide sequence: TGCGCCAGCAGCCATCCGGGGGCAGGAAATCAGCCCCAGCATTTT.

This clonotype came up many times. This sequence joins TRBV7-2 and TRBJ2-5; D is ambiguous. The V gene lost 6 bases and the J gene lost 1 base, with 15 bases spanning the gap. CDR1 and CDR2 (germline): SGHTA, FQGNSA. This CDR3 has 15 amino acids. The CDR3 loop reads CASSPSLRAQETQYF. The CDR3, as DNA: TGTGCCAGCAGTCCCTCACTCCGGGCCCAAGAGACCCAGTACTTC.

The chain links TRBV11-2 to TRBJ1-3, with TRBD1 as a possible D gene (5 bases). Germline V lookup: CDR1 SGHAT, CDR2 FQNNGV. V was cut by 0 bases and J by 0 bases, with 9 bases left in between. This CDR3 spans 16 amino acids. As DNA, the CDR3 is TGTGCCAGCAGCTTAGATCGACAGCCCTCTGGAAACACCATATATTTT. This translates into CASSLDRQPSGNTIYF.

The table lists this clonotype with many counts. The J gene is TRBJ2-6, the V gene TRBV23-1, with TRBD2 identical over 12 bases. TRBV23-1 is sorted into the ORF group, with uncertain function. CDR3 length: 20 amino acids. The trim removed 0 bases at V and 2 bases at J, leaving 8 bases unmatched. CDR3: CASSQSPSGGGRPGANVLTF. CDR3 sequence (DNA): TGCGCCAGCAGTCAATCCCCTAGCGGGGGGGGTAGGCCTGGGGCCAACGTCCTGACTTTC.

This clonotype is deemed large (0.1 to 1%). The chain has TRBV14 and TRBJ1-1; the D gene is possibly TRBD1 (6 bases). This CDR3 has 16 amino acids. Germline CDR1 and CDR2: SGHDN and FVKESK. Deletions cut 3 bases from V and 1 base from J, with 15 bases between. For the CDR3, the DNA is TGTGCCAGCAGCCAGACCCGGCAGGGGACGAACACTGAAGCTTTCTTT. Translating it yields CASSQTRQGTNTEAFF. The full variable domain, completed using reference TRBV14 and TRBJ1-1, is EAGVTQFPSHSVIEKGQTVTLRCDPISGHDNLYWYRRVMGKEIKFLLHFVKESKQDESGMPNNRFLAERTGGTYSTLKVQPAELEDSGVYFCASSQTRQGTNTEAFFGQGTRLTVV.

Only a few counts were recorded for this clonotype. J is TRBJ1-6 and V is TRBV5-6, with a tentative D call TRBD1 (6 bases). Trimming removed 4 bases at V and 3 bases at J, with 14 bases between. Germline assignment: CDR1 SGHDT and CDR2 YYEEEE. CDR3 length equals 16 residues. Here the CDR3 reads CASSAQGRGYNSPLHF. As DNA, the CDR3 is TGTGCCAGCAGCGCACAGGGACGGGGCTATAATTCACCCCTCCACTTT.

CDR3 coding DNA: TGCGCCAGCAGCTTGGCGTTGGGCACGAACAATGAGCAGTTCTTC. It codes for CASSLALGTNNEQFF. This chain links TRBV5-1 with TRBJ2-1; D remains unclear. The CDR3 is 15 residues long. Germline CDR1 and CDR2: SGHRS and YFSETQ. V shed 0 bases and J shed 5 bases, with 12 bases lying between them.

This clonotype was detected ten times or more. V is TRBV27 and J is TRBJ2-7; the D is unclear. The V end lost 6 bases, the J end lost 0 bases, and 15 bases lay between the germline ends. Germline V CDR1 and CDR2: MNHEY, SMNVEV (reference sequence). CDR3 length: 15 residues. CDR3 amino acids: CASSKRTQSSYEQYF. CDR3 nucleotide sequence: TGTGCCAGCAGCAAGCGCACCCAGAGCTCCTACGAGCAGTACTTC.

The V and J genes are TRBV18 and TRBJ1-1; the D is unclear. V lost 5 bases and J lost 0, with 7 bases in between. The germline V gene has CDR1 KGHSH and CDR2 LQKENI. CDR3 length: 13 amino acids. CDR3 sequence reads: CASSGVLNTEAFF. Here the CDR3 DNA reads TGTGCCAGCTCAGGGGTTTTGAACACTGAAGCTTTCTTT.

The chain combines TRBV20-1 with TRBJ2-1; D is undetermined. The germline CDR1 and CDR2 sequences are DFQATT and SNEGSKA (reference sequence). Deletions cut 1 base from V and 6 bases from J, with 7 bases between. The CDR3 totals 12 residues. This CDR3 is CSARAILNEQFF. The CDR3 nucleotides are TGCAGTGCTAGAGCAATTCTCAATGAGCAGTTCTTC.

This clonotype showed up just a few times. The gene calls are TRBV7-2 and TRBJ2-5; no definite D call. This CDR3 is built from 15 residues. Trimming cost V 8 bases and J 5 bases, with 21 bases left between them. Germline values: CDR1 SGHTA, CDR2 FQGNSA. CDR3 in DNA: TGTGCCAGCCGGCCGGCCTTTACGTATTTGGAGACCCAGTACTTC. It codes for CASRPAFTYLETQYF.

This clonotype has more than one count but fewer than ten. The gene calls are TRBV3-1 and TRBJ1-6; 7 positions agree with TRBD1. V trimming: 1 base; J trimming: 8 bases; junction bases outside the gene matches: 5. CDR1 LGHDT and CDR2 YNNKEL come from the germline V gene (reference sequence). This CDR3 contains 15 residues. Written as DNA, the CDR3 is TGTGCCAGCAGCCAAGGGGGGACAGAACATTCACCCCTCCACTTT. Protein: CASSQGGTEHSPLHF.

This clonotype was observed many times. J is TRBJ2-3 and V is TRBV6-4; TRBD1 might be the D (6 bases). Germline-derived CDR1 and CDR2 are MRHNA and SNTAGT. The ends were cut back, 0 bases at V and 8 bases at J, with 15 bases in the middle. CDR3 length equals 15 residues. CDR3 in DNA: TGTGCCAGCAGTGACTCGGGGGCTGGTCAGGGTACGCAGTATTTT. Translation: CASSDSGAGQGTQYF.

Remarks on this clonotype: One end of the junction fails to match germline, which may point to a read error. V gene TRBV10-1 combines with J gene TRBJ1-1, with D possibly being TRBD1 (5 bases). The CDR3 totals 13 residues. The V gene's germline CDR1 is WNHNN and CDR2 SYGVQD (reference sequence). CDR3 protein: CATSAGTNTEAFF. CDR3 sequence (DNA): TGCGCCACCAGTGCCGGGACCAACACTGAAGCTTTCTTT.

This clonotype was observed many times. The chain uses TRBV20-1 and TRBJ1-4; no firm D call. Germline CDR1 DFQATT, CDR2 SNEGSKA (reference sequence). Deletions cut 7 bases from V and 6 bases from J, with 15 bases between. The CDR3 runs 13 residues. The CDR3 protein is CSGQEGADEKLFF. As DNA, the CDR3 is TGCAGTGGGCAGGAGGGCGCGGATGAAAAACTGTTTTTT.

The sample holds a few counts of this clonotype. The V gene is TRBV5-6, the J gene TRBJ2-7, with D perhaps TRBD1 (5 bases). Between the trimmed V and J ends, which lost 4 bases and 9 bases, there was a span of 11 bases. The germline gives CDR1 SGHDT, CDR2 YYEEEE. The CDR3 is made up of 11 amino acids. The CDR3 DNA reads TGTGCCAGCAGCCAAACAGGCCGGCAGTACTTC. Its protein product is CASSQTGRQYF.

This clonotype came up a few times. The chain is built from TRBV11-1 and TRBJ2-3; D gene uncertain. V was pared by 3 bases and J by 8 bases, with 6 bases between. Germline V gene sequence: CDR1 SGHAT, CDR2 FQDESV (reference sequence). This CDR3 has 11 amino acids. The CDR3 bases are TGTGCCAGCAGCTTTGACCTTACGCAGTATTTT. Its protein is CASSFDLTQYF.